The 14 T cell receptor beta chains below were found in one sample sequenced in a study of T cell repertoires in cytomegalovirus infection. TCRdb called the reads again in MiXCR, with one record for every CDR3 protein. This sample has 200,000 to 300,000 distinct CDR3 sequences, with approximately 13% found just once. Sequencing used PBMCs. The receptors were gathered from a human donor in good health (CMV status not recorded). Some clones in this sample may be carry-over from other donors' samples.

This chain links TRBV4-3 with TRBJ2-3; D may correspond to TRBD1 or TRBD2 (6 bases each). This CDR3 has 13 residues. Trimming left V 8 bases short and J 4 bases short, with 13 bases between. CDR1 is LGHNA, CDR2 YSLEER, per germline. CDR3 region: CASGGQQADTQYF. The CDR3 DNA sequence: TGCGCCAGCGGGGGGCAACAGGCAGATACGCAGTATTTT.

CDR3 protein: CASSPSGGHEQYF. DNA for the CDR3: TGTGCCAGCAGCCCTAGCGGGGGCCACGAGCAGTACTTC. The chain has TRBV14 and TRBJ2-7, with 10 bases aligning to TRBD2. The V segment lost 4 bases and the J segment 5 bases; nucleotides outside the gene matches: 2. CDR1 and CDR2 from the germline V gene are SGHDN and FVKESK. The CDR3 is 13 residues long. The full variable domain, rest sourced from reference TRBV14 and TRBJ2-7, is EAGVTQFPSHSVIEKGQTVTLRCDPISGHDNLYWYRRVMGKEIKFLLHFVKESKQDESGMPNNRFLAERTGGTYSTLKVQPAELEDSGVYFCASSPSGGHEQYFGPGTRLTVT.

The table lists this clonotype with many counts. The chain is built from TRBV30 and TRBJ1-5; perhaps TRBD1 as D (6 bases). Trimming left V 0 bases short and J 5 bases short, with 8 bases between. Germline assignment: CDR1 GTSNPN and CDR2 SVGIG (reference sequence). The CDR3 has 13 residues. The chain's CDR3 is CAWSVHRDQPQHF. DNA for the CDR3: TGTGCCTGGAGTGTCCACAGGGATCAGCCCCAGCATTTT.

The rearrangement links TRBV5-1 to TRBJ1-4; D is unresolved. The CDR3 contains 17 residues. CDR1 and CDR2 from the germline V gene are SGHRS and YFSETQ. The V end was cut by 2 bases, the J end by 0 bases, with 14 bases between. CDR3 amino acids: CASSFSSGAPTNEKLFF. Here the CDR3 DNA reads TGCGCCAGCAGCTTTTCATCAGGAGCCCCAACTAATGAAAAACTGTTTTTT.

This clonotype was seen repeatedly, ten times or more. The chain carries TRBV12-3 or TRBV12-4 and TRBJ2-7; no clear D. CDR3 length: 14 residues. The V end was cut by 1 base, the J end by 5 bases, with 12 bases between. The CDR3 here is CASSLGLGKDEQYF. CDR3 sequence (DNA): TGTGCCAGCAGTTTAGGATTGGGAAAGGACGAGCAGTACTTC.

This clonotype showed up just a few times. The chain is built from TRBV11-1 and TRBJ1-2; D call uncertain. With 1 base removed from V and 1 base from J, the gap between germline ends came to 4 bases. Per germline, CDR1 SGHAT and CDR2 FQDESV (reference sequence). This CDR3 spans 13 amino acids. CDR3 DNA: TGTGCCAGCAGCTTAGGTCTTAACTATGGCTACACCTTC. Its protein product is CASSLGLNYGYTF. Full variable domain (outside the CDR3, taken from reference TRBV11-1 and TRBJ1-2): EAEVAQSPRYKITEKSQAVAFWCDPISGHATLYWYRQILGQGPELLVQFQDESVVDDSQLPKDRFSAERLKGVDSTLKIQPAELGDSAMYLCASSLGLNYGYTFGSGTRLTVV.

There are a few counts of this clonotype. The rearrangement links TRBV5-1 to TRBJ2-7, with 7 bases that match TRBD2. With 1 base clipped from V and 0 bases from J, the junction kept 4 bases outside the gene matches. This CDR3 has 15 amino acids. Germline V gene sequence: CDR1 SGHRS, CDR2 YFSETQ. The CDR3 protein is CASSLSGKSSYEQYF. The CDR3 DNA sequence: TGCGCCAGCAGCTTGAGCGGGAAGAGCTCCTACGAGCAGTACTTC.

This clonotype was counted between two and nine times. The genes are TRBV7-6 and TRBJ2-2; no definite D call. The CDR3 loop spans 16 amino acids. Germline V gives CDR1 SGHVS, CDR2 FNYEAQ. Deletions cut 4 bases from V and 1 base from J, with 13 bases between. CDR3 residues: CASSSSSDQNTGELFF. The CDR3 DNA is TGTGCCAGCAGCTCTTCCTCGGACCAGAACACCGGGGAGCTGTTTTTT.

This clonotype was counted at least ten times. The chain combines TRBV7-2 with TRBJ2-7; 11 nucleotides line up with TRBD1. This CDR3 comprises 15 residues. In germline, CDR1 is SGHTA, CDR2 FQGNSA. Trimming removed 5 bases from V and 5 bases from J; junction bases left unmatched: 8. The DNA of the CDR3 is TGTGCCAGCAGCCGTGGGGACAGGGGGATCCACGAGCAGTACTTC. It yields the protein CASSRGDRGIHEQYF.

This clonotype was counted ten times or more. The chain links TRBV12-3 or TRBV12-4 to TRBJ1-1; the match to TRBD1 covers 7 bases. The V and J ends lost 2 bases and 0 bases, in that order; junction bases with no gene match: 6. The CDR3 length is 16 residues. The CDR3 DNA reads TGTGCCAGCAGTTTATCCCCGGGACAGATGAACACTGAAGCTTTCTTT. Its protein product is CASSLSPGQMNTEAFF.

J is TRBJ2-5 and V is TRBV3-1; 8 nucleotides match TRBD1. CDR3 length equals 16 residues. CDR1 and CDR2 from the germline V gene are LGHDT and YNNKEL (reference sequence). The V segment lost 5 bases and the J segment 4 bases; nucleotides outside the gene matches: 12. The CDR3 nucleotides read TGTGCCAGCAGCGGAGGGGCAGGGGGCTACGGAGAGACCCAGTACTTC. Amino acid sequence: CASSGGAGGYGETQYF.

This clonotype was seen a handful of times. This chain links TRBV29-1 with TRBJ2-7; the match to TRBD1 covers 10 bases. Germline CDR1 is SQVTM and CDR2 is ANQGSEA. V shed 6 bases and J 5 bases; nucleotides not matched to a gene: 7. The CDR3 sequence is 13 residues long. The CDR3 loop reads CSVAGTGVDEQYF. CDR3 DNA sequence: TGCAGCGTCGCCGGGACAGGGGTCGACGAGCAGTACTTC.

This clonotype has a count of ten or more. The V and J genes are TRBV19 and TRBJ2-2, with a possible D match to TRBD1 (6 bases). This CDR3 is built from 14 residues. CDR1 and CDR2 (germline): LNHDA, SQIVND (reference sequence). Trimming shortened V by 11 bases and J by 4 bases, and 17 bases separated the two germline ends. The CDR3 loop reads CASKPGARTGELFF. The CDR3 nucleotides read TGTGCCTCCAAGCCAGGGGCGCGCACCGGGGAGCTGTTTTTT.

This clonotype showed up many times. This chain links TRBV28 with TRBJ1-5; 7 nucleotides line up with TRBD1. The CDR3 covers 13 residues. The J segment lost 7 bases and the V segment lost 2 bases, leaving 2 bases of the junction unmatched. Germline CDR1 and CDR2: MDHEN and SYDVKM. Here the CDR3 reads CASSLTGVQPQHF. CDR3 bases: TGTGCCAGCAGTTTAACAGGGGTCCAGCCCCAGCATTTT.